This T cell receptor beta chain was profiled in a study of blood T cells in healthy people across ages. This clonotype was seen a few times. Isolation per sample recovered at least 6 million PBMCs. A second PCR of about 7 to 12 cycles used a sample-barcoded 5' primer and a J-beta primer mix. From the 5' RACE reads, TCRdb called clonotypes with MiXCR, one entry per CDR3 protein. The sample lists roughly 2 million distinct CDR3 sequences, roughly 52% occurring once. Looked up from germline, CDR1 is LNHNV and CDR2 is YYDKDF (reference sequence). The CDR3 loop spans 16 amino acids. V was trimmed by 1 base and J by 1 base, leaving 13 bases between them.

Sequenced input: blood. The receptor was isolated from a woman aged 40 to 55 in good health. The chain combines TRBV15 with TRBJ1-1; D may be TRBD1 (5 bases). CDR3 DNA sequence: TGTGCCACCAGCAGAGTAACGGGGGTAGGGAACACTGAAGCTTTCTTT. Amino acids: CATSRVTGVGNTEAFF.